This T cell receptor beta chain was sequenced during a study of T cells in Graves' hyperthyroidism and ophthalmopathy. There were TCR beta CDR3 regions amplified from RNA transcripts. The TCR CDR3 was amplified in a first-round RT-PCR using the HTBI primer set. TCRdb called the multiplex PCR reads again in MiXCR, with one record for every CDR3 protein. The data hold about 480,000 distinct CDR3 sequences, with approximately 15% observed a single time. Germline CDR1 and CDR2: SGDLS and YYNGEE. Trimming pared 0 bases from V and 9 bases from J, leaving 16 bases between. CDR3 size: 15 residues. Clinical symptoms, serum thyroxine, TRAb, thyroid ultrasound and orbital computed tomography informed diagnoses.

What was sequenced was blood. The V call is TRBV9, the J call TRBJ2-1; a possible D gene is TRBD1 (6 bases). The source of this sequence is a woman between 18 and 29 years old with Graves' hyperthyroidism. CDR3 loop: CASSVVLGASGEQFF. The CDR3 DNA reads TGTGCCAGCAGCGTAGTATTGGGGGCATCTGGTGAGCAGTTCTTC.